This T cell receptor beta chain was retrieved from a study of cytomegalovirus exposure and HLA in healthy donors (dated by TCRdb to about 2017). Regarding the study in general: An earlier analysis of roughly 610 of the donors reported 250 to 300 Gb of sequence data and 117 million unique TCR beta sequences obtained from 150 million to 200 million T cells. The study used immunosequencing to profile the T cell repertoires of 666 subjects and linked those repertoires to cytomegalovirus serostatus. Among some 410 genotyped donors of the cohort, an average of around 240,000 unique TCR beta nucleotide sequences were sequenced per donor, roughly 20% of them non-productive. High-throughput TCR immunosequencing, statistical association of individual TCRs with disease status, and machine learning were combined to predict cytomegalovirus infection status. To decide whether each TCR beta V gene segment behaved as functional or pseudogenic, an earlier analysis of 587 of the donors relied on high-throughput TCR beta sequencing. To study patterns of TCR occurrence, a later analysis re-analyzed previously published TCR beta repertoires from around 670 donors and added high-resolution HLA genotyping. A later genetic analysis used genome-wide SNP genotypes for 398 of the 666 donors, treating that subset as a discovery cohort. All discovery cohort repertoires had been generated on a single sequencing platform. Besides the first cohort of 500 to 700 subjects, a separate validation cohort made up of 120 different subjects was used. Both class I and class II loci were covered by HLA typing, at four-digit resolution. The aim of the study was to test whether cataloging public T cell receptors could identify signatures of past pathogen exposure. Roughly five DR-DQ haplotypes were treated as single units for association and clustering because of strong linkage in the cohort. Approximately 300 gigabases of sequencing data and tens of millions of unique TCR sequences were included in an early release covering about 700 HLA-typed donors. Typing coverage differed by locus: A, B, C, DRB1 and DQB1 were typed in about 620-640 donors, DQA1 in approximately 520, DPA1 in some 600, and DPB1 in around 490. Donor age, sex, ethnicity and CMV serostatus were compiled together with the repertoire data. Among the approximately 400 genotyped donors, around 79% belonged to the genetic ancestry cluster associated with self-reported Caucasian donors. Rather than using new phenotypic data, the later analysis identified candidate immune exposures from TCR beta sequences and from how often those sequences occurred across donors. Overall results and qualifications from the work: At a false discovery rate of 0.05, a later analysis linked under 20,000 TCR beta sequences to specific HLA alleles. Sequencing depth was assumed to be roughly uniform across donors in the presence/absence analyses, though that assumption may not hold. Because counts were too low, some 17 rarely observed V segments, including chromosome 9 orphons, were left out of the earlier analysis of several hundred of the donors. In a later genetic analysis, fewer N-insertions in productive TCRs were reported among donors in an Asian-associated ancestry cluster than the approximately 670-donor mean. A further reported finding was that TCR beta sequences accurately predicted the HLA-A and HLA-B alleles for most subjects in the first cohort. A few of the identified cytomegalovirus-associated TCR beta chains were confirmed in vitro to be specific for cytomegalovirus antigens. When HLA alleles, especially DR and DQ, strongly co-occurred, attributing TCR associations to individual alleles was difficult. Broadly in line with IMGT annotations, most TCR beta V segments showed up in productive rearrangements about 90% or about 30% of the time in an earlier analysis of approximately 600 of the donors. The cohort was sequenced for TCR beta chains only, and without alpha or paired-chain data the features that could be detected were limited. A cluster of highly shared sequence variants was judged likely to represent a technical artifact of the sequencing pipeline. Most CMV-associated TCR beta chains appeared to be HLA-restricted in a later analysis, and the HLA associations seemed to be driven largely by CMV exposure. According to the authors, the approach could potentially be generalized to other disease states and immunological phenotypes. Correlated functional status among segregating V segments might be attributable to linkage disequilibrium, but an unknown experimental factor could not be ruled out. Because some donors lacked HLA typing at each locus, the association tests relied only on the typed subset. Several of the top co-occurrence clusters appeared to be linked to parvovirus B19, influenza, CMV and Epstein-Barr virus, according to a later analysis. Most TCR sequences were seen in very few donors, while some public TCRs were found in many individuals. The study listed 150 to 200 TCR beta chains as associated with cytomegalovirus. Cytomegalovirus status was reported to be diagnosed by the classifier with high specificity and sensitivity in both the original and validation cohorts. A later analysis found that HLA-associated TCR beta chains were more clonally expanded and had lower generation probabilities than equally common non-associated chains. In a later analysis, the rate of TCR association differed among HLA loci, with DRB1 alleles having the most associated TCRs and HLA-C alleles having the fewest. Immune exposure information for the cohort was limited to CMV serostatus. A later genetic analysis associated a missense DCLRE1C variant with V-gene and J-gene trimming of TCR beta chains, and an independent cohort replicated the association. Because the 87-base-pair reads could not distinguish some IMGT-functional V segments, including TRBV6-2 and TRBV6-3, those segments were excluded.

Library construction relied on the immunoSEQ multiplex PCR assay. The multiplex PCR relied on a mix of 60 forward primers for TCR Vbeta segments and 13 reverse primers for TCR Jbeta segments. Amplification of the CDR3 region of rearranged TCR beta genes was performed with a multiplex PCR assay on genomic DNA. On the Illumina HiSeq System, the amplified TCR beta libraries were sequenced as 87-base-pair reads. The study's own analysis went as follows. In a later analysis, some 80 million unique TCR beta chains were counted across the 500 to 850 repertoires, and roughly 10 million of these chains were shared by at least two donors. Raw reads were error-corrected and collapsed into unique sequences by a nearest-neighbor algorithm in which closely related sequences were merged to remove PCR and sequencing errors. Alignment of CDR3 sequences to IMGT reference sequences was used to assign V, D and J gene segments. For a sequence to be retained, at least a six-nucleotide match to both a V gene segment and a J gene segment was required. Rearrangements were classified as productive when the CDR3 lacked stop codons and remained in frame with V and J, and all other rearrangements were classified as non-productive. Following IMGT convention, CDR3 was defined as the stretch from the second conserved V-encoded cysteine to the conserved J-encoded phenylalanine. In an earlier analysis of around 640 of the donors, sequences lacking an unambiguous match to a single V gene segment were excluded. An earlier analysis of roughly 590 of the donors called V segments functional above 56.7% productive rearrangements and segregating when the between-donor standard deviation exceeded 5%. A statistical classification framework was built for diagnosing cytomegalovirus status from the catalog of TCR beta chain sequences. In a later analysis, TCR nucleotide sequences were compared against IMGT/GENE-DB human TR gene sequences so that V and J genes could be assigned. Using the TCRdist pipeline, a later analysis assigned CDR3 sequences along with most-parsimonious VDJ recombination scenarios. In a later analysis, each TCR beta chain was defined by its CDR3 amino acid sequence together with its V-gene family, and reads without a unique V-gene family were excluded. As a way to deal with suspected cross-contamination and a sequencing artifact, a later analysis dropped hundreds of nucleotide sequences that were highly shared and had low generation probability. In a later analysis, a clonal expansion index for each public chain was calculated from normalized within-repertoire ranks of inferred template counts. In a later analysis, generation probabilities were computed using a VDJ recombination model fitted to out-of-frame rearrangements, and the results were checked against IGoR. In a later analysis, TCR-TCR, TCR-HLA and TCR-CMV co-occurrence was scored with hypergeometric tests, and a repertoire-size bias correction was applied to TCR pairs. In a later analysis, false discovery rates were estimated by permuting HLA or CMV assignments 20 times. In a later analysis, co-occurring TCRs were grouped using DBSCAN, and TCRdist sequence similarity was added for clustering within HLA-allele-positive subsets. Repertoires with fewer than 30,000 or more than 120,000 public chains were left out of co-occurrence clustering, as were a handful of repertoires with anomalous nucleotide sharing. As stored in TCRdb, this immuneACCESS dataset retains in-frame rearrangements with V and J assigned. A fraction of the clones does not appear; measured against another copy, unresolved V genes explain less than half of the discrepancy, and the remainder lacks a known reason. Clone size and V and J calls were adopted from that table, with D and trimming inferred from the DNA. The sample table contains 120,000 or so clones; only one count was recorded for 81% of them. The ten largest clonotypes hold roughly 4% of the sample.

The cohort was made up of approximately 670 healthy bone marrow donors. At the time of sampling, all cohort members were nominally healthy, though unrecorded immune exposures were likely present. The donor was CMV seropositive and was included in the group of 270 or so seropositive cohort members. Every donor gave a peripheral blood sample, and the peripheral blood mononuclear cells from that sample were used for TCR beta sequencing. Genomic DNA extraction from the blood cell samples was performed with the Qiagen DNeasy Blood Extraction Kit. This clone was seen once. Its antigen is not yet known. No base quality values were provided; no much bigger clone lies one nucleotide off. Relative to germline, V is 5 bases shorter and J is 4 bases shorter, with 12 bases between their ends. From a lookup of the germline V gene, CDR1 and CDR2 are SGHAT and FQNNGV. The CDR3 covers 13 residues, taking in both the cysteine and the phenylalanine. The read is trimmed to its CDR3 DNA, 39 bases read in frame from base 1.

The sequence is built from TRBV11-2 and TRBJ2-7; tentative D gene TRBD2, with 6 bases matching. The sequenced sample was PBMCs. The receptor's source is a man younger than 30 in good health and CMV-seropositive. The CDR3: CASSPGTFYEQYF. In nucleotides, the sequence is TGTGCCAGCAGCCCAGGGACTTTTTACGAGCAGTACTTC.